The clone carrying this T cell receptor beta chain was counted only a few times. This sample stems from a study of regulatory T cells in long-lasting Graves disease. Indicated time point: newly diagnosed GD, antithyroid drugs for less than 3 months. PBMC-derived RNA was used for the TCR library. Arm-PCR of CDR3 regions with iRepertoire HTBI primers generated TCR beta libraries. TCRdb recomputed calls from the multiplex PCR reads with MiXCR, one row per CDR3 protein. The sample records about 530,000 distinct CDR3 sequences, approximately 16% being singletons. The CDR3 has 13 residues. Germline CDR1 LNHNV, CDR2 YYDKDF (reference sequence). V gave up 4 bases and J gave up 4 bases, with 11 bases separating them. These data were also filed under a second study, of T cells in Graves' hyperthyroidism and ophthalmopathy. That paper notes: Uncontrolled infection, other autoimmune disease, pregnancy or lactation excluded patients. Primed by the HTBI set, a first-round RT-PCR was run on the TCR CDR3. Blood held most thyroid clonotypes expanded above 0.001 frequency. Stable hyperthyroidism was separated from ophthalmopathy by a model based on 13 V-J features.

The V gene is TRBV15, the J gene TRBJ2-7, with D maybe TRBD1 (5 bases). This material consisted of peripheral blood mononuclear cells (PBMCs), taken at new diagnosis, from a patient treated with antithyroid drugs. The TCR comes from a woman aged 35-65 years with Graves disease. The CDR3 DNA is TGTGCCACCAGCATCTCAGGGCAGTACGAGCAGTACTTC. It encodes CATSISGQYEQYF.